This T cell receptor (beta chain) emerged from a study of T cell responses to AZD1222 COVID-19 vaccine. The study's findings and limits: Clonal diversity was possibly underestimated, and the donors were mostly white British, with more females. After two AZD1222 doses, spike-specific TCR breadth and depth rose versus day 0. Repertoire sampling was restricted to post-peak T cell response timepoints. Across spike, vaccine-associated CD4 TCRs were found, dominant at 160-218 and 743-854.

V dropped 5 bases and J dropped 3 bases, with 10 bases sitting between them. CDR3 length: 14 amino acids. Germline CDR1 reads LGHNA; CDR2 reads YNFKEQ. A note on this clone: The target antigen is unknown.

Assay used: immunoSEQ multiplex PCR; TCRdb lists only in-frame clones, some missing. The table shows roughly 140,000 clones, with approximately 88% occurring only once. The sequencing here drew on peripheral blood, taken on day 0 of AZD1222 vaccination. The rearrangement joins TRBV4-2 to TRBJ2-2, with D perhaps TRBD2 (5 bases). This TCR was sampled from an adult in good health. Written as DNA, the CDR3 is TGTGCCAGCAGCGGAGTCGGGGACACCGGGGAGCTGTTTTTT. Translating it yields CASSGVGDTGELFF.